A selection of T cell receptor beta chains follows, all from one sample in a study of T-cell memory formation after mild COVID-19. TCRdb independently ran MiXCR on the 5' RACE reads; one entry per CDR3 protein. The data show about 340,000 distinct CDR3 sequences, 20% to 25% seen once. The sample taken for sequencing was PBMCs or a T cell subset sorted from them (not recorded which). These receptors were taken from a man aged 18 to 30 who had mild COVID-19 (a few samples of this study predate the infection). Cell type and time point are not known. CDR3s include the opening cysteine and the closing phenylalanine or tryptophan. The D gene is left open where the match is weak. Clone size is shown for a subset of rows, as once, few, many or a class of expanded clone.

NA TRBJ2-3 TRBV12-3/TRBV12-4 NA CASGGEDTQYF TGTGCCAGCGGCGGCGAAGATACGCAGTATTTT
few TRBJ2-7 TRBV12-3/TRBV12-4 NA CASSLQGPTYEQYF TGTGCCAGCAGTTTACAGGGTCCGACCTACGAGCAGTACTTC
NA TRBJ2-7 TRBV5-1 NA CASSLTPGVYEQYF TGCGCCAGCAGCCTGACTCCAGGGGTCTACGAGCAGTACTTC
many TRBJ2-3 TRBV7-2 NA CASSPSARGTDTQYF TGTGCCAGCAGCCCCAGCGCCAGGGGCACAGATACGCAGTATTTT
once TRBJ2-7 TRBV7-2 NA CASSSFYRAGEQYF TGCGCCAGCAGCTCCTTTTACAGGGCTGGGGAGCAGTACTTC
many TRBJ2-1 TRBV6-6 TRBD2 CASSSPPTSGALNEQFF TGTGCCAGCAGTTCCCCTCCGACTAGCGGGGCCCTTAATGAGCAGTTCTTC
NA TRBJ2-1 TRBV4-3 TRBD2 CASSQDRLAGVSSYNEQFF TGCGCCAGCAGCCAAGATCGACTAGCGGGGGTTAGCTCCTACAATGAGCAGTTCTTC
NA TRBJ2-3 TRBV7-2 NA CASSQRGDPSTDTQYF TGTGCCAGCAGCCAACGTGGCGACCCGAGCACAGATACGCAGTATTTT
few TRBJ2-7 TRBV27 NA CASSYASGGPYEQYF TGTGCCAGCAGCTACGCGTCGGGGGGCCCCTACGAGCAGTACTTC
NA TRBJ1-1 TRBV20-1 NA CSARDYAVRTEAFF TGCAGTGCTAGAGATTACGCAGTTAGGACTGAAGCTTTCTTT
NA TRBJ2-7 TRBV6-2/TRBV6-3 TRBD1 CASSWGQSADEQYF TGTGCCAGCAGCTGGGGACAGTCGGCGGACGAGCAGTACTTC
NA TRBJ2-6 TRBV6-2/TRBV6-3 NA CASSYFATRPGANVLTF TGTGCCAGCAGTTACTTCGCGACAAGACCTGGGGCCAACGTCCTGACTTTC
NA TRBJ2-3 TRBV12-3/TRBV12-4 TRBD2 CASRTSRGGDTQYF TGTGCCAGCAGAACCTCGCGGGGGGGAGATACGCAGTATTTT
few TRBJ2-2 TRBV7-2 NA CASTTPQRHNTGELFF TGTGCCAGCACCACCCCCCAGCGGCACAACACCGGGGAGCTGTTTTTT
NA TRBJ2-3 TRBV4-2 TRBD2 CASSPYSRGGADTQYF TGTGCCAGCAGCCCTTATTCGCGGGGGGGAGCAGATACGCAGTATTTT
NA TRBJ2-7 TRBV6-1 NA CASSEYLQDRTGYEQYF TGTGCCAGCAGTGAATATTTGCAGGACAGAACCGGGTACGAGCAGTACTTC
few TRBJ1-6 TRBV12-3/TRBV12-4 NA CASSLGGSYNSPLHF TGTGCCAGCAGTTTGGGGGGCTCCTATAATTCACCCCTCCACTTT
NA TRBJ1-1 TRBV7-9 NA CASSFPNGLGHTEAFF TGTGCCAGCAGCTTCCCAAATGGACTGGGGCACACTGAAGCTTTCTTT
few TRBJ2-3 TRBV7-8 TRBD1 CASSFAGGGDTQYF TGTGCCAGCAGCTTTGCAGGGGGCGGAGATACGCAGTATTTT
many TRBJ2-7 TRBV12-3/TRBV12-4 TRBD2 CASSPGLGGSSYEQYF TGTGCCAGCAGCCCTGGTTTGGGGGGGAGCTCCTACGAGCAGTACTTC
NA TRBJ1-2 TRBV7-2 NA CASSLALSNYGYTF TGTGCCAGCAGCTTAGCGCTCAGTAACTATGGCTACACCTTC
NA TRBJ2-5 TRBV23-1 NA CASSQLGAVQETQYF TGCGCCAGCAGTCAATTAGGGGCTGTCCAAGAGACCCAGTACTTC
NA TRBJ2-1 TRBV6-2/TRBV6-3 NA CASSHPSYNEQFF TGTGCCAGCAGTCACCCCTCCTACAATGAGCAGTTCTTC
NA TRBJ1-1 TRBV5-4 NA CASSLGGTKAFF TGTGCCAGCAGCTTGGGTGGAACCAAGGCTTTCTTT
NA TRBJ2-3 TRBV5-1 NA CASSFRLPRTDTQYF TGCGCCAGCAGCTTTCGCTTACCCCGCACAGATACGCAGTATTTT
few TRBJ2-7 TRBV6-6 TRBD1 CASSHSRDRGSSEQYF TGTGCCAGCAGCCACTCCCGGGACAGGGGATCGAGCGAGCAGTACTTC
once TRBJ2-7 TRBV19 NA CASSPPREGRSEQYF TGTGCCAGTAGTCCCCCGCGTGAGGGGAGGTCCGAGCAGTACTTC
few TRBJ1-4 TRBV18 NA CASRDRTNEKLFF TGTGCCAGCCGGGACCGAACTAATGAAAAACTGTTTTTT
NA TRBJ1-1 TRBV18 TRBD1 CASSLYPQGEGSTEAFF TGTGCCAGCTCACTGTACCCACAGGGGGAAGGTAGCACTGAAGCTTTCTTT
few TRBJ2-3 TRBV9 TRBD2 CASSVVLAGSTDTQYF TGTGCCAGCAGCGTAGTCCTAGCGGGGAGCACAGATACGCAGTATTTT
NA TRBJ2-7 TRBV21-1 NA CASTRGRYEQYF TGTGCCAGCACGCGGGGTCGGTACGAGCAGTACTTC
NA TRBJ2-3 TRBV12-3/TRBV12-4 NA CASLILGDTQYF TGTGCCAGCCTCATTCTTGGGGATACGCAGTATTTT